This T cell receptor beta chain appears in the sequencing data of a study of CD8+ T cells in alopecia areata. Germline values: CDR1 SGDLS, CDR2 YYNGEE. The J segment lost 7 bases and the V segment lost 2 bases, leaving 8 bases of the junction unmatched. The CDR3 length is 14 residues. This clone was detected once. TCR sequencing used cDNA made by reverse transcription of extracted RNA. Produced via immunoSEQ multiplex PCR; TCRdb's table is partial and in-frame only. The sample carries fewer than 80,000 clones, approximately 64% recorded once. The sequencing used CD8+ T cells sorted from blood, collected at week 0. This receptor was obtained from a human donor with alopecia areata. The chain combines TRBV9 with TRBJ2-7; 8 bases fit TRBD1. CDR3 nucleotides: TGTGCCAGCAGCGTCTGGACAGGGTCGAGTGAGCAGTACTTC. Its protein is CASSVWTGSSEQYF.